The rows below give T cell receptor beta chains drawn from one sample of a study of vaccination effects on CD4 cells after COVID-19. For these receptors, no antigen is known. Using immunoSEQ multiplex PCR, the repertoire was profiled, and TCRdb retains in-frame clones only, with some absent. Of nearly 25,000 clones in the sample, almost 70% are singletons; the top ten hold around 8.2%. Sequences were derived from CD4+ T cells from PBMCs cultured with SARS-CoV-2 spike peptides, sampled after COVID-19 vaccination. The receptors originated from a human donor who received a COVID-19 vaccine. Both conserved end residues are part of each CDR3. A D gene is named only where the DNA matches it firmly. Only part of the rows carry a size: once, few, many, or a class if the clone is expanded.

j_gene	d_gene	v_gene	abundance	CDR3aa	CDR3nt
TRBJ1-1	-	TRBV3-1/TRBV3-2	once	CASSQLNTEAFF	TGTGCCAGCAGCCAATTGAACACTGAAGCTTTCTTT
TRBJ2-5	-	TRBV19	-	CASSIQRQETQYF	TGTGCCAGTAGTATTCAACGACAAGAGACCCAGTACTTC
TRBJ2-3	-	TRBV11-2	-	CASTPGTDTQYF	TGTGCCAGCACCCCTGGGACAGATACGCAGTATTTT
TRBJ2-2	-	TRBV2	few	CASTPRAGTDNTGELFF	TGTGCCAGCACCCCTCGGGCGGGGACAGACAACACCGGGGAGCTGTTTTTT
TRBJ1-1	-	TRBV5-6	-	CASSLGLVKNTEAFF	TGTGCCAGCAGCTTGGGACTTGTGAAGAACACTGAAGCTTTCTTT
TRBJ2-2	-	TRBV15	-	CATSREVGELFF	TGTGCCACCAGCAGGGAAGTTGGGGAGCTGTTTTTT
TRBJ1-1	-	TRBV4-2	-	CASSQDHEREAFF	TGTGCCAGCAGCCAAGATCATGAAAGGGAAGCTTTCTTT
TRBJ2-3	TRBD1	TRBV5-8	-	CASSPSIISTGRVTDTQYF	TGTGCCAGCAGCCCCTCAATCATATCGACAGGGAGAGTAACAGATACGCAGTATTTT
TRBJ2-6	-	TRBV29-1	-	CSAAISSGANVLTF	TGCAGCGCGGCGATAAGCTCTGGGGCCAACGTCCTGACTTTC
TRBJ1-1	-	TRBV18	-	CASSPRSDEAFF	TGTGCCAGCTCACCACGGAGTGACGAAGCTTTCTTT
TRBJ2-3	TRBD2	TRBV29-1	-	CSVLAGGPGSTDTQYF	TGCAGCGTACTAGCGGGGGGGCCTGGTAGCACAGATACGCAGTATTTT
TRBJ2-7	TRBD2	TRBV6-6	large	CASSYDPTSSEQYF	TGTGCCAGCAGTTACGACCCGACTAGCTCTGAGCAGTACTTC
TRBJ1-5	-	TRBV7-8	-	CASSLASGLARPQHF	TGTGCCAGCAGCTTAGCTAGTGGCCTCGCTCGGCCCCAGCATTTT
TRBJ2-7	-	TRBV7-2	-	CASSLGRLEQYF	TGTGCCAGCAGCTTAGGTCGTCTCGAGCAGTACTTC
TRBJ1-5	TRBD1	TRBV30	-	CACTTGVSNQPQHF	TGTGCCTGCACAACAGGGGTAAGCAATCAGCCCCAGCATTTT
TRBJ1-2	TRBD1	TRBV2	-	CASNGLGQGGGGYTF	TGTGCCAGCAATGGATTGGGACAGGGTGGTGGCGGCTACACCTTC
TRBJ1-2	-	TRBV7-9	few	CASTRPGPTNYGYTF	TGTGCCAGCACACGTCCGGGGCCTACTAACTATGGCTACACCTTC
TRBJ1-2	TRBD1	TRBV6-5	-	CASSYSRGTGGDGYTF	TGTGCCAGCAGTTACTCGCGAGGGACAGGGGGCGATGGCTACACCTTC
TRBJ1-1	-	TRBV7-9	-	CASSLGEIFTEAFF	TGTGCCAGCAGCCTAGGTGAGATTTTCACTGAAGCTTTCTTT
TRBJ2-4	-	TRBV5-1	-	CASSARTVAKNIQYF	TGCGCCAGCAGCGCTAGGACGGTAGCCAAAAACATTCAGTACTTC
TRBJ1-1	-	TRBV29-1	few	CSVEGRITVNTEAFF	TGCAGCGTTGAGGGCCGGATTACGGTGAACACTGAAGCTTTCTTT
TRBJ2-6	TRBD2	TRBV4-1	-	CASSSFGRGSRANVLTF	TGCGCCAGCAGCTCTTTCGGGAGGGGTTCTCGGGCCAACGTCCTGACTTTC
TRBJ2-7	-	TRBV19	-	CASSIRSGVTTYEQYF	TGTGCCAGTAGTATTCGGTCAGGGGTCACGACCTACGAGCAGTACTTC
TRBJ1-2	-	TRBV7-9	-	CASSLMLGGPPTF	TGTGCCAGCAGCTTAATGCTTGGCGGACCTCCTACCTTC
TRBJ2-5	TRBD2	TRBV6-5	-	CATSGNQETQYF	TGTGCTACTAGCGGGAACCAAGAGACCCAGTACTTC
TRBJ2-2	-	TRBV6-1	few	CASSDSHTGELFF	TGTGCCAGCAGTGATTCTCATACCGGGGAGCTGTTTTTT
TRBJ1-4	-	TRBV6-1	few	CASSEAGATTNEKLFF	TGTGCCAGCAGTGAAGCGGGCGCGACAACTAATGAAAAACTGTTTTTT
TRBJ2-2	-	TRBV6-5	-	CASSSYTGELFF	TGTGCCAGCAGTTCTTACACCGGGGAGCTGTTTTTT
TRBJ1-5	-	TRBV24-1	-	CATTRLGQPQHF	TGTGCCACCACTAGGTTGGGTCAGCCCCAGCATTTT
TRBJ2-2	-	TRBV6-5	few	CASAGDTGELFF	TGTGCCAGCGCAGGGGACACCGGGGAGCTGTTTTTT
TRBJ2-2	TRBD1	TRBV5-4	-	CASSITGGAGGELFF	TGTGCCAGCAGCATTACAGGGGGCGCGGGCGGGGAGCTGTTTTTT
TRBJ1-5	-	TRBV18	-	CASSPGQSNQPQHF	TGTGCCAGCTCACCGGGGCAGAGCAATCAGCCCCAGCATTTT
TRBJ1-5	-	TRBV2	-	CASSAMGGTRPQHF	TGTGCCAGCAGTGCAATGGGGGGAACGAGGCCCCAGCATTTT
TRBJ2-1	-	TRBV7-9	few	CASSLVISSSYNEQFF	TGTGCCAGCAGCTTAGTTATTTCGAGCTCCTACAATGAGCAGTTCTTC
TRBJ2-7	-	TRBV5-6	-	CASSLNYEQYF	TGTGCCAGCAGCTTGAACTACGAGCAGTACTTC
TRBJ2-7	-	TRBV6-1	-	CASSEQGRGNYEQYF	TGTGCCAGCAGTGAACAGGGACGCGGGAACTACGAGCAGTACTTC
TRBJ2-7	-	TRBV5-1	-	CASSLDTTAGEQYF	TGCGCCAGCAGCTTGGACACGACGGCGGGCGAGCAGTACTTC
TRBJ2-1	TRBD1	TRBV30	-	CAWSNLGQRNNEQFF	TGTGCCTGGAGTAATTTGGGACAGAGAAACAATGAGCAGTTCTTC
TRBJ1-1	-	TRBV19	-	CASTTGGVNTEAFF	TGTGCCAGTACCACGGGGGGCGTGAACACTGAAGCTTTCTTT
TRBJ1-1	-	TRBV19	-	CASRRDGNTEAFF	TGTGCCAGTAGACGGGACGGCAACACTGAAGCTTTCTTT
TRBJ1-1	TRBD1	TRBV5-1	-	CASSPGAGTGGAFF	TGCGCCAGCAGCCCCGGGGCGGGGACAGGGGGAGCTTTCTTT
TRBJ2-7	-	TRBV18	once	CASSPLIPSSSYEQYF	TGTGCCAGCTCACCACTTATCCCGAGTAGCTCCTACGAGCAGTACTTC
TRBJ2-1	-	TRBV7-2	few	CASSLRPIIDEQFF	TGTGCCAGCAGCTTACGCCCTATCATCGATGAGCAGTTCTTC
TRBJ2-1	TRBD2	TRBV2	few	CASSATSGRFNEQFF	TGTGCCAGCAGCGCGACTAGCGGGAGATTCAATGAGCAGTTCTTC
TRBJ2-1	TRBD2	TRBV5-5	once	CASSKLAGVGANEQFF	TGTGCCAGCAGCAAACTAGCGGGAGTGGGTGCCAATGAGCAGTTCTTC
TRBJ2-5	-	TRBV2	-	CASSRGGWETQYF	TGTGCCAGCAGTCGTGGGGGCTGGGAGACCCAGTACTTC
TRBJ2-5	-	TRBV30	once	CAWAVTGRGQETQYF	TGTGCCTGGGCTGTGACAGGGCGGGGGCAAGAGACCCAGTACTTC
TRBJ1-1	-	TRBV20-1	few	CSASPVGEAFF	TGCAGTGCTAGTCCGGTGGGTGAAGCTTTCTTT
TRBJ2-1	TRBD1	TRBV7-9	few	CASSFAPGTGSEQFF	TGTGCCAGCAGCTTTGCTCCCGGGACAGGGAGCGAGCAGTTCTTC
TRBJ1-3	-	TRBV7-9	-	CASSLAGAGNTIYF	TGTGCCAGCAGCTTAGCAGGGGCTGGAAACACCATATATTTT
TRBJ1-2	TRBD1	TRBV6-4	few	CASSDSLRDSLRGYTF	TGTGCCAGCAGTGACTCGCTTAGGGACAGCCTCCGTGGCTACACCTTC
TRBJ1-2	-	TRBV3-1/TRBV3-2	-	CASSRSEAPGYTF	TGTGCCAGCAGCCGGTCCGAAGCACCTGGCTACACCTTC
TRBJ1-3	TRBD1	TRBV6-1	-	CASSDTYRGPGNTIYF	TGTGCCAGCAGTGACACCTACAGGGGGCCTGGAAACACCATATATTTT
TRBJ2-5	-	TRBV5-1	-	CASSLVSGQETQYF	TGCGCCAGCAGCTTGGTCAGCGGGCAAGAGACCCAGTACTTC